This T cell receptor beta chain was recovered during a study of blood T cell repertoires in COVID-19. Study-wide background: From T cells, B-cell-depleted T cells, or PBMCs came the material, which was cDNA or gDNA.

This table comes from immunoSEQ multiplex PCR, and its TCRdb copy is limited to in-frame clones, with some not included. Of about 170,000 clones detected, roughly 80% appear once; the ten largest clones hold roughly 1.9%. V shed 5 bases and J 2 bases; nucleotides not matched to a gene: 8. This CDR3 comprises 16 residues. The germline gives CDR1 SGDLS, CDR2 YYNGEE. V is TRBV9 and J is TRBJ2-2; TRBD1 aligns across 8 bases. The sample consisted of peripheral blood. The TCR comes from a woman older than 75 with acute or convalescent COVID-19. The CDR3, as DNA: TGTGCCAGCAGGGCAGGGGGCCCGTTTAACACCGGGGAGCTGTTTTTT. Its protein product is CASRAGGPFNTGELFF.